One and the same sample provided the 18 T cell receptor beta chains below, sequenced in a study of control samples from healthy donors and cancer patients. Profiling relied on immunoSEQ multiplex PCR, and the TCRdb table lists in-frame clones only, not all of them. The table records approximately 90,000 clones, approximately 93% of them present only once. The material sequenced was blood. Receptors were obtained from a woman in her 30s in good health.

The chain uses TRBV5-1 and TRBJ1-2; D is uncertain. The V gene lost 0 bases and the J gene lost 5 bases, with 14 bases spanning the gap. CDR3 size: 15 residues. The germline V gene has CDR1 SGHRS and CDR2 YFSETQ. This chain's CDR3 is CASSLGAEPGYGYTF. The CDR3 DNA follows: TGCGCCAGCAGCTTGGGGGCAGAGCCTGGGTATGGCTACACCTTC.

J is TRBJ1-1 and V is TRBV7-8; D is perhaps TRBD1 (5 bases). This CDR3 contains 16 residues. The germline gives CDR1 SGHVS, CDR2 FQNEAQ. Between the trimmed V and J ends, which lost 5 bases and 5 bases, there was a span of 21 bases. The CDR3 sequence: CASSPFGGAENTEAFF. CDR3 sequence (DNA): TGTGCCAGCAGCCCCTTTGGGGGTGCGGAAAATACTGAAGCTTTCTTT.

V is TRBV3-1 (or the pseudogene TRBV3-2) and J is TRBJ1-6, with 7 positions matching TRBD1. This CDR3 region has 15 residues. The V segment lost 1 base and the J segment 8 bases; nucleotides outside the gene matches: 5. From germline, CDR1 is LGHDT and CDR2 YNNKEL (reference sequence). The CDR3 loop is CASSQGNRGHSPLHF. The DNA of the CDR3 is TGTGCCAGCAGCCAAGGGAACAGGGGTCATTCACCCCTCCACTTT.

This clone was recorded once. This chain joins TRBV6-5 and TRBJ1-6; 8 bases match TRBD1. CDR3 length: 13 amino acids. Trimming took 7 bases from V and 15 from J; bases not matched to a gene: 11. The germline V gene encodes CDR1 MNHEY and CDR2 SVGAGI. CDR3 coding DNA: TGTGCCAGCATGAAGGCAGACAGGGGCCTCCTCCACTTT. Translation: CASMKADRGLLHF.

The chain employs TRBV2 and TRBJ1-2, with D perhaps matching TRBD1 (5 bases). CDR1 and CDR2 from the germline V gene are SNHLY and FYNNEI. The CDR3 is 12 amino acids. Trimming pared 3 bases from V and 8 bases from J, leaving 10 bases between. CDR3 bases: TGTGCCAGCAGTGAGGACATTTTCGGCTACACCTTC. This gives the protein CASSEDIFGYTF. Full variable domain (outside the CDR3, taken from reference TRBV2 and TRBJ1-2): EPEVTQTPSHQVTQMGQEVILRCVPISNHLYFYWYRQILGQKVEFLVSFYNNEISEKSEIFDDQFSVERPDGSNFTLKIRSTKLEDSAMYFCASSEDIFGYTFGSGTRLTVV.

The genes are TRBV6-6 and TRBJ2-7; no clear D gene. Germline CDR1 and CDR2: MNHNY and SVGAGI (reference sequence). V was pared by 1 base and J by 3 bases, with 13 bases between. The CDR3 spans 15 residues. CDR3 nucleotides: TGTGCCAGCAGTTACTGGCTACCGAATGGCTACGAGCAGTACTTC. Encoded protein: CASSYWLPNGYEQYF.

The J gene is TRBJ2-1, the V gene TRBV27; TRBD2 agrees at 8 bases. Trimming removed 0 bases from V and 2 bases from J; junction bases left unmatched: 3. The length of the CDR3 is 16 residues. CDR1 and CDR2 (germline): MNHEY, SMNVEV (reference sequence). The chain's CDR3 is CASSLSAGAPYNEQFF. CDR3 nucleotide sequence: TGTGCCAGCAGTTTATCAGCGGGGGCCCCCTACAATGAGCAGTTCTTC.

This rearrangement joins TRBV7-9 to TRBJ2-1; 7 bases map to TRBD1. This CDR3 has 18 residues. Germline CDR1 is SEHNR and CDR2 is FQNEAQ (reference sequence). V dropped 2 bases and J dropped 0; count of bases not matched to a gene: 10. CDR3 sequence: CASSLPGWTGSSYNEQFF. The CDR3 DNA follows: TGTGCCAGCAGCTTACCAGGTTGGACAGGTAGCTCCTACAATGAGCAGTTCTTC.

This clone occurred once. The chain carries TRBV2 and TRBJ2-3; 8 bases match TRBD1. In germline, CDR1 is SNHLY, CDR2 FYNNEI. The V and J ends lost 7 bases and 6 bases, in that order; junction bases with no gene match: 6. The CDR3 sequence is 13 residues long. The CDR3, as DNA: TGTGCCAGCACGGACAGGGAACCCGATACGCAGTATTTT. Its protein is CASTDREPDTQYF.

This chain's CDR3 is CASSVTRGLSGANVLTF. In DNA, the CDR3 is TGTGCCAGCAGCGTCACTAGGGGCCTCTCTGGGGCCAACGTCCTGACTTTC. The rearrangement links TRBV9 to TRBJ2-6; D is possibly TRBD1 or TRBD2 (5 bases each). Deletions cut 2 bases from V and 0 bases from J, with 12 bases between. Per the germline V gene, CDR1 is SGDLS and CDR2 is YYNGEE. There are 17 residues in the CDR3.

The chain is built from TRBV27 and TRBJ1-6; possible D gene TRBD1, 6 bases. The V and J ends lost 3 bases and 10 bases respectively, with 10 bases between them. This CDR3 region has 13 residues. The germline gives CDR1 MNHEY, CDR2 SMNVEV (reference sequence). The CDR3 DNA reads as TGTGCCAGCAGTTTCAGGGGAGGGTCACCCCTCCACTTT. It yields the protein CASSFRGGSPLHF.

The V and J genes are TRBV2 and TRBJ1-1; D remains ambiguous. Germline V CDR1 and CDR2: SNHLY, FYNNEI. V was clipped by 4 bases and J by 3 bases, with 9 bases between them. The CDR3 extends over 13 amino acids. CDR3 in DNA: TGTGCCAGCAGTGCCCTAGTGGACACTGAAGCTTTCTTT. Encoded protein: CASSALVDTEAFF.

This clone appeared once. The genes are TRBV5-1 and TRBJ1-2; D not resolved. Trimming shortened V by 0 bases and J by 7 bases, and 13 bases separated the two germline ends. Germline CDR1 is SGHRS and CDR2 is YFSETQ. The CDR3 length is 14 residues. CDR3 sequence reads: CASSLASEGSGYTF. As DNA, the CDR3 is TGCGCCAGCAGCTTGGCCTCGGAGGGCTCTGGCTACACCTTC.

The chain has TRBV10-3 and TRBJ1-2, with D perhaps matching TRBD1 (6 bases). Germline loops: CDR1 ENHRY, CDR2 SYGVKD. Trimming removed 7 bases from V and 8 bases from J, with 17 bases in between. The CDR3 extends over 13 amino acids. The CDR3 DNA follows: TGTGCCATCAATAGAGGGGGTAGTAGCGGCTACACCTTC. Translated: CAINRGGSSGYTF.

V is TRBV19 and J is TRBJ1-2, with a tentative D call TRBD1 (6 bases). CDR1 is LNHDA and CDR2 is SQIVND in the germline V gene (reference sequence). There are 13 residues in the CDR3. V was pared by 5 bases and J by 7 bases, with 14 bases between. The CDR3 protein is CASSPTPGAGYTF. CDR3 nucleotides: TGTGCCAGTAGTCCCACTCCAGGGGCTGGCTACACCTTC.

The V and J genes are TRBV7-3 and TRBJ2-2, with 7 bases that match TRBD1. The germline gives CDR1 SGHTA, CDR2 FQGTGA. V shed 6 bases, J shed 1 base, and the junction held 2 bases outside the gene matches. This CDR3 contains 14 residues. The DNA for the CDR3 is TGTGCCAGCAGGAACAGGGGGAACACCGGGGAGCTGTTTTTT. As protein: CASRNRGNTGELFF.

CDR3 sequence: CASSKAGDGYTF. Written as DNA, the CDR3 is TGTGCCAGCAGCAAGGCCGGGGATGGCTACACCTTC. The rearrangement uses TRBV21-1 and TRBJ1-2. TRBV21-1 is described as a pseudogene. This CDR3 region has 12 residues.

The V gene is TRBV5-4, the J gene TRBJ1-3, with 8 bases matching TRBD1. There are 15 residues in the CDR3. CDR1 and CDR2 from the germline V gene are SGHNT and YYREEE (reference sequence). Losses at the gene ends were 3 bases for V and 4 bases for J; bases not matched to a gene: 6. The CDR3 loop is CASSSTGTGGNTIYF. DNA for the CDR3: TGTGCCAGCAGCTCAACCGGGACAGGAGGAAACACCATATATTTT.